One and the same sample provided the 18 T cell receptor beta chains below, sequenced in a study of control samples from healthy donors and cancer patients. This table comes from immunoSEQ multiplex PCR, and its TCRdb copy is limited to in-frame clones, with some not included. Of some 130,000 clones in the sample, roughly 90% were seen once. Input material: blood. These receptors were taken from a woman between 45 and 65 years old in good health.

This chain joins TRBV5-4 and TRBJ2-1; 8 bases map to TRBD2. CDR3 size: 16 residues. CDR1 and CDR2 from the germline V gene are SGHNT and YYREEE (reference sequence). With V trimmed by 0 bases and J by 2 bases, 4 bases remained unmatched. CDR3 nucleotides: TGTGCCAGCAGCTTGGACCCAGCGGGGGCCTACAATGAGCAGTTCTTC. Encoded protein: CASSLDPAGAYNEQFF.

J is TRBJ1-1 and V is TRBV6-6; D gene ambiguous. The CDR3 has 11 residues. V was cut by 6 bases and J by 6 bases, with 8 bases left in between. Germline CDR1 reads MNHNY; CDR2 reads SVGAGI (reference sequence). Here the CDR3 reads CASREGAEAFF. The CDR3 DNA reads as TGTGCCAGCAGAGAGGGTGCTGAAGCTTTCTTT.

The chain links TRBV10-3 to TRBJ1-3; D is ambiguous. Germline V CDR1 and CDR2: ENHRY, SYGVKD. The length of the CDR3 is 15 residues. V shed 0 bases and J shed 0 bases, with 6 bases lying between them. This CDR3 is CAISESTLSGNTIYF. CDR3 DNA sequence: TGTGCCATCAGTGAGTCAACACTCTCTGGAAACACCATATATTTT.

The chain is built from TRBV6-2 or TRBV6-3 and TRBJ2-1; 7 positions agree with TRBD2. V was clipped by 4 bases and J by 6 bases; unmatched bases: 6. CDR1 and CDR2 from the germline V gene are MNHEY and SVGEGT. The CDR3 runs 14 residues. The CDR3, as DNA: TGTGCCAGCAGTTTTGGCCTAGCGGTCAATGAGCAGTTCTTC. Its protein is CASSFGLAVNEQFF.

V gene TRBV5-4 combines with J gene TRBJ2-5; the D is unclear. V was trimmed by 0 bases and J by 2 bases, leaving 8 bases between them. The CDR3 spans 14 residues. Looked up from germline, CDR1 is SGHNT and CDR2 is YYREEE (reference sequence). The CDR3 sequence: CASSLGPIQETQYF. The CDR3 region has the DNA TGTGCCAGCAGCTTGGGGCCCATACAAGAGACCCAGTACTTC.

This chain links TRBV27 with TRBJ1-2; 11 bases agree with TRBD1. The J segment lost 2 bases and the V segment lost 5 bases, leaving 7 bases of the junction unmatched. The CDR3 runs to 16 residues. In germline, CDR1 is MNHEY, CDR2 SMNVEV (reference sequence). The CDR3 loop reads CASSTYRDRGNYGYTF. The CDR3 DNA reads as TGTGCCAGCAGTACGTACCGGGACAGGGGGAACTATGGCTACACCTTC.

This clone was found once. V gene TRBV18 combines with J gene TRBJ2-7; D perhaps matches TRBD1 (5 bases). The CDR3 has 14 amino acids. Deletions cut 2 bases from V and 4 bases from J, with 12 bases between. The V gene's germline CDR1 is KGHSH and CDR2 LQKENI. The DNA of the CDR3 is TGTGCCAGCTCACCATCAGGGTTAATGTACGAGCAGTACTTC. Protein product: CASSPSGLMYEQYF.

This clone is a singleton in its sample. Since no conserved phenylalanine or tryptophan closes the CDR3, a read error is the likely cause. V is TRBV5-6 and J is TRBJ1-2; weak D call: TRBD1 (5 bases). Germline V gene sequence: CDR1 SGHDT, CDR2 YYEEEE. V was trimmed by 4 bases and J by 2 bases, leaving 9 bases between them. This CDR3 is built from 13 residues. Written as DNA, the CDR3 is TGTGCCAGCAGCCCCTGGACAAACTATGGCTACACCCTC. Protein sequence: CASSPWTNYGYTL.

The chain uses TRBV2 and TRBJ1-3; D gene unclear. Trimming pared 3 bases from V and 2 bases from J, leaving 8 bases between. The length of the CDR3 is 14 residues. The germline V gene encodes CDR1 SNHLY and CDR2 FYNNEI. The DNA for the CDR3 is TGTGCCAGCAGTGAGACTTGGACTGGAAACACCATATATTTT. Translating it yields CASSETWTGNTIYF. The complete variable domain, with remaining parts taken from reference TRBV2 and TRBJ1-3, reads EPEVTQTPSHQVTQMGQEVILRCVPISNHLYFYWYRQILGQKVEFLVSFYNNEISEKSEIFDDQFSVERPDGSNFTLKIRSTKLEDSAMYFCASSETWTGNTIYFGEGSWLTVV.

The chain uses TRBV9 and TRBJ2-5; the D gene is possibly TRBD2 (6 bases). Looked up from germline, CDR1 is SGDLS and CDR2 is YYNGEE. Trimming cost V 1 base and J 5 bases, with 12 bases left between them. The CDR3 runs to 14 residues. In DNA, the CDR3 is TGTGCCAGCAGCGTATCGGGGGAAGTGGAGACCCAGTACTTC. Protein sequence: CASSVSGEVETQYF.

This chain joins TRBV12-3 or TRBV12-4 and TRBJ1-5; D ambiguous. CDR3 length: 13 residues. V was shortened by 2 bases and J by 4 bases, with 6 bases between the two germline ends. The CDR3 DNA reads TGTGCCAGCAGTTTATGGGGTAATCAGCCCCAGCATTTT. Residues: CASSLWGNQPQHF.

The chain employs TRBV2 and TRBJ1-2; D is ambiguous. Germline V lookup: CDR1 SNHLY, CDR2 FYNNEI. The V end lost 4 bases, the J end lost 0 bases, and 9 bases lay between the germline ends. The CDR3 has 14 amino acids. The CDR3 bases are TGTGCCAGCAGTGGGACCGTAGCTAACTATGGCTACACCTTC. It is translated as CASSGTVANYGYTF. The full variable domain, in which reference TRBV2 and TRBJ1-2 provide the parts outside the CDR3, is EPEVTQTPSHQVTQMGQEVILRCVPISNHLYFYWYRQILGQKVEFLVSFYNNEISEKSEIFDDQFSVERPDGSNFTLKIRSTKLEDSAMYFCASSGTVANYGYTFGSGTRLTVV.

This clone was counted a few times. The chain joins TRBV7-2 to TRBJ1-1; 8 nucleotides align to TRBD1. In germline, CDR1 is SGHTA, CDR2 FQGNSA. V shed 5 bases and J 4 bases; nucleotides not matched to a gene: 6. The CDR3 has 14 residues. The CDR3: CASSPWTGSTEAFF. As DNA, the CDR3 is TGTGCCAGCAGCCCCTGGACAGGGTCCACTGAAGCTTTCTTT.

The chain is built from TRBV2 and TRBJ2-1; 7 bases map to TRBD1. V was clipped by 5 bases and J by 8 bases; unmatched bases: 6. The CDR3 covers 13 residues. CDR1 and CDR2 from the germline V gene are SNHLY and FYNNEI. CDR3 protein: CASSPGQADEQFF. The CDR3, as DNA: TGTGCCAGCAGTCCAGGACAGGCCGATGAGCAGTTCTTC.

The rearrangement links TRBV6-5 to TRBJ2-1, with 9 bases that match TRBD2. The CDR3 is 16 amino acids. CDR1 MNHEY and CDR2 SVGAGI come from the germline V gene. The trim removed 2 bases at V and 7 bases at J, leaving 9 bases unmatched. CDR3 in DNA: TGTGCCAGCAGTTACATGGTTAGCGGGGGATTAAATGAGCAGTTCTTC. This translates into CASSYMVSGGLNEQFF.

The CDR3 DNA is TGTGCCAGCAGTTTCCGCCAAACCGGGGAGCTGTTTTTT. This gives the protein CASSFRQTGELFF. The J gene is TRBJ2-2, the V gene TRBV27, with no clear D. This CDR3 has 13 amino acids. Germline V CDR1 and CDR2: MNHEY, SMNVEV (reference sequence). Trimming took 3 bases from V and 5 from J, leaving 7 bases between them.

The chain carries TRBV6-5 and TRBJ1-6; D perhaps matches TRBD1 (6 bases). The CDR3 extends over 13 amino acids. Germline V gene data show CDR1 as MNHEY and CDR2 as SVGAGI. V was clipped by 6 bases and J by 13 bases, with 16 bases between them. The CDR3 bases are TGTGCCAGCAGCGACCGCACACAGGGCCCCCTCCACTTT. Amino acid sequence: CASSDRTQGPLHF.

The J gene is TRBJ1-4, the V gene TRBV28; D uncertain. The length of the CDR3 is 14 residues. V was clipped by 7 bases and J by 0 bases, with 9 bases between them. Per the germline V gene, CDR1 is MDHEN and CDR2 is SYDVKM. CDR3 bases: TGTGCCAGCATGTTACAAGCAACTAATGAAAAACTGTTTTTT. Protein: CASMLQATNEKLFF.